Shown below are 22 T cell receptor beta chains from a single sample sequenced in a study of blood T cell repertoires in COVID-19. Data came from immunoSEQ multiplex PCR; TCRdb stores just in-frame clones and leaves some out. The sample includes roughly 260,000 clones, about 85% of them seen just once. Sequencing was performed on peripheral blood. All receptors come from a man in his 60s who had recovered from COVID-19.

V is TRBV9 and J is TRBJ2-7; 16 nucleotides agree with TRBD2. CDR3 length: 19 residues. V dropped 3 bases and J dropped 7; count of bases not matched to a gene: 16. Germline V gene lookup returns CDR1 SGDLS and CDR2 YYNGEE. The CDR3 nucleotides are TGTGCCAGCAGCGCAACCCCCACCCCGGGACTAGCGGGGGGGAGGGAGCAGTACTTC. The encoded protein is CASSATPTPGLAGGREQYF.

The chain links TRBV7-6 to TRBJ2-5, with 15 positions matching TRBD2. The CDR3 covers 16 residues. In germline, CDR1 is SGHVS, CDR2 FNYEAQ. With V trimmed by 5 bases and J by 3 bases, 4 bases remained unmatched. In nucleotides, the CDR3 is TGTGCCAGCAGCCCTGGACTAGCGGGGGGGAAAGAGACCCAGTACTTC. Encoded protein: CASSPGLAGGKETQYF.

The chain uses TRBV6-6 and TRBJ2-4; 7 bases are a match to TRBD2. This CDR3 spans 16 amino acids. V trimming: 0 bases; J trimming: 0 bases; junction bases outside the gene matches: 2. Per the germline V gene, CDR1 is MNHNY and CDR2 is SVGAGI (reference sequence). The CDR3 here is CASSYSRGSAKNIQYF. The CDR3 region has the DNA TGTGCCAGCAGTTACTCGCGGGGGTCAGCCAAAAACATTCAGTACTTC.

V gene TRBV2 combines with J gene TRBJ2-7; 8 bases agree with TRBD2. V gave up 1 base and J gave up 5 bases; unmatched junction bases: 10. Germline values: CDR1 SNHLY, CDR2 FYNNEI. The CDR3 spans 16 residues. The CDR3 nucleotides read TGTGCCAGCAGTGAAGGGGGACTAGTAACTCTCGACGAGCAGTACTTC. Its protein is CASSEGGLVTLDEQYF.

This chain uses TRBV19 with TRBJ2-7, with 12 bases matching TRBD2. The CDR3 sequence is 16 residues long. CDR1 LNHDA and CDR2 SQIVND come from the germline V gene (reference sequence). V shed 5 bases, J shed 2 bases, and the junction held 7 bases outside the gene matches. The CDR3 bases are TGTGCCAGTAGTTCCTCACTAGCGGGGGGTACCTACGAGCAGTACTTC. It translates to CASSSSLAGGTYEQYF.

V usage is TRBV27 and J usage is TRBJ2-3; a possible D gene is TRBD2 (6 bases). The V gene lost 6 bases and the J gene lost 2 bases, with 12 bases spanning the gap. CDR3 length: 14 amino acids. Germline CDR1 and CDR2: MNHEY and SMNVEV (reference sequence). The CDR3 region has the DNA TGTGCCAGCAGAAATAGCGGCTACACAGATACGCAGTATTTT. Its translation is CASRNSGYTDTQYF.

The chain recombines TRBV11-3 with TRBJ2-1; tentative D call: TRBD1 (5 bases). Germline lookup yields CDR1 SGHNT and CDR2 YENEEA. Trimming took off 5 bases at V and 8 bases at J, with 19 bases between the two ends. The CDR3 consists of 15 residues. CDR3 coding DNA: TGTGCCAGCAGCCCGCTAGGGCAGGGATCAGATGAGCAGTTCTTC. Translating it yields CASSPLGQGSDEQFF.

This chain joins TRBV28 and TRBJ2-1; D perhaps matches TRBD1 (5 bases). V shed 7 bases and J shed 4 bases, with 14 bases lying between them. CDR3 size: 14 residues. CDR1 MDHEN and CDR2 SYDVKM come from the germline V gene. This CDR3 is CASKPGQLYNEQFF. As DNA, the CDR3 is TGTGCCAGCAAGCCAGGGCAGTTATACAATGAGCAGTTCTTC. The whole variable domain, filled in from reference TRBV28 and TRBJ2-1, reads DVKVTQSSRYLVKRTGEKVFLECVQDMDHENMFWYRQDPGLGLRLIYFSYDVKMKEKGDIPEGYSVSREKKERFSLILESASTNQTSMYLCASKPGQLYNEQFFGPGTRLTVL.

The J gene is TRBJ2-3, the V gene TRBV3-1 (or the pseudogene TRBV3-2); a weak D match, TRBD1 (5 bases). Trimming stripped 0 bases from V and 2 bases from J, with 6 bases between. CDR3 length equals 14 residues. Germline V gene data show CDR1 as LGHDT and CDR2 as YNNKEL (reference sequence). The CDR3 sequence is CASSQEGLTDTQYF. CDR3 sequence (DNA): TGTGCCAGCAGCCAAGAGGGGCTCACAGATACGCAGTATTTT.

V gene TRBV9 combines with J gene TRBJ2-1; 16 bases align to TRBD2. The CDR3 sequence is 18 residues long. V dropped 4 bases and J dropped 6; count of bases not matched to a gene: 10. Germline V gives CDR1 SGDLS, CDR2 YYNGEE. As DNA, the CDR3 is TGTGCCAGCAGCACCCTCGGGACTAGCGGGGGGGCTGGCAATGAGCAGTTCTTC. Protein sequence: CASSTLGTSGGAGNEQFF.

This clone was recorded only once. This rearrangement joins TRBV6-5 to TRBJ1-2; 7 bases line up with TRBD1. There are 14 residues in the CDR3. In germline, CDR1 is MNHEY, CDR2 SVGAGI. With V trimmed by 6 bases and J by 0 bases, 4 bases remained unmatched. The CDR3 loop reads CASSTTGSNYGYTF. CDR3 DNA: TGTGCCAGCAGCACGACAGGGTCTAACTATGGCTACACCTTC.

This rearrangement joins TRBV24-1 to TRBJ2-5; 9 nucleotides align to TRBD1. Germline V lookup: CDR1 KGHDR, CDR2 SFDVKD. V shed 4 bases and J 5 bases; nucleotides not matched to a gene: 7. CDR3 size: 15 residues. The DNA of the CDR3 is TGTGCCACCAGTGAAAAACAGGGGGCACGGGAGACCCAGTACTTC. Encoded protein: CATSEKQGARETQYF.

This clone was observed once. This chain connects TRBV18 to TRBJ1-4; D may be TRBD1 (5 bases). There are 15 residues in the CDR3. Trimming pared 1 base from V and 7 bases from J, leaving 13 bases between. The germline gives CDR1 KGHSH, CDR2 LQKENI. Here the CDR3 DNA reads TGTGCCAGCTCACCACAGCAGGGATTTAGTGAAAAACTGTTTTTT. Encoded protein: CASSPQQGFSEKLFF.

This chain links TRBV19 with TRBJ1-1; D is possibly TRBD1 (6 bases). CDR3 length: 13 residues. Deletions cut 3 bases from V and 4 bases from J, with 9 bases between. The germline V gene has CDR1 LNHDA and CDR2 SQIVND (reference sequence). The CDR3 DNA is TGTGCCAGTAGTATGGGGGCAGGCACTGAAGCTTTCTTT. Translation gives CASSMGAGTEAFF.

The V call is TRBV18, the J call TRBJ1-2; maybe TRBD1 (5 bases). With 2 bases removed from V and 8 bases from J, the gap between germline ends came to 15 bases. The CDR3 has 14 residues. CDR1 and CDR2 (germline): KGHSH, LQKENI. Here the CDR3 reads CASSPFAGGEGYTF. CDR3 bases: TGTGCCAGCTCACCATTTGCTGGGGGGGAAGGCTACACCTTC.

This chain connects TRBV11-2 to TRBJ2-3; possibly TRBD2 for D (7 bases). The V end lost 3 bases, the J end lost 2 bases, and 12 bases lay between the germline ends. Germline CDR1 is SGHAT and CDR2 is FQNNGV. The CDR3 spans 15 residues. The CDR3 loop reads CASSLIGGPTDTQYF. The CDR3 DNA sequence: TGTGCCAGCAGCTTGATCGGGGGGCCCACAGATACGCAGTATTTT.

V and J are TRBV6-5 and TRBJ2-3; D gene uncertain. V was cut by 6 bases and J by 0 bases, with 4 bases left in between. Germline V gene data show CDR1 as MNHEY and CDR2 as SVGAGI. The CDR3 is made up of 12 amino acids. DNA of the CDR3: TGTGCCAGCAGCCAGAGCACAGATACGCAGTATTTT. Translating it yields CASSQSTDTQYF.

The genes are TRBV24-1 and TRBJ1-2, with TRBD1 matching over 9 bases. The J segment lost 5 bases and the V segment lost 0 bases, leaving 6 bases of the junction unmatched. Germline-derived CDR1 and CDR2 are KGHDR and SFDVKD. The CDR3 has 16 residues. The CDR3 bases are TGTGCCACCAGTGATTTGTCCGGGACAGGGCCATATGGCTACACCTTC. Protein product: CATSDLSGTGPYGYTF.

The J gene is TRBJ2-7, the V gene TRBV5-1; possible D gene TRBD1, 5 bases. The CDR3 is made up of 14 amino acids. Germline V gene sequence: CDR1 SGHRS, CDR2 YFSETQ. V was clipped by 0 bases and J by 3 bases, with 10 bases between them. The CDR3 is CASSLVQGIYEQYF. Written as DNA, the CDR3 is TGCGCCAGCAGCTTGGTTCAGGGTATCTACGAGCAGTACTTC.

The V and J genes are TRBV10-3 and TRBJ2-3; 14 positions agree with TRBD2. The germline CDR1 and CDR2 sequences are ENHRY and SYGVKD. The CDR3 sequence is 16 residues long. Germline trimming cut 3 bases from V and 4 bases from J; bases unmatched to any gene: 3. The CDR3 sequence: CAISELTSGGADTQYF. CDR3 nucleotides: TGTGCCATCAGTGAATTGACTAGCGGGGGGGCAGATACGCAGTATTTT.

This clone was found once. This rearrangement joins TRBV20-1 to TRBJ2-3, with no clear D. Trimming pared 3 bases from V and 0 bases from J, leaving 13 bases between. CDR3 length: 15 residues. Germline CDR1 is DFQATT and CDR2 is SNEGSKA (reference sequence). CDR3 sequence reads: CSASGLADSTDTQYF. The CDR3 DNA reads TGCAGTGCTAGTGGTTTAGCCGATAGCACAGATACGCAGTATTTT.

This clone was seen more than once but under ten times. V is TRBV4-1 and J is TRBJ1-6, with a weak D call TRBD1 (6 bases). The CDR3 length is 16 residues. Germline V gives CDR1 MGHRA, CDR2 YSYEKL. Trimming shortened V by 1 base and J by 6 bases, and 13 bases separated the two germline ends. The CDR3 nucleotides read TGCGCCAGCAGCCAAGGGGCGGGCAGGGGTAATTCACCCCTCCACTTT. Translated, it gives CASSQGAGRGNSPLHF.